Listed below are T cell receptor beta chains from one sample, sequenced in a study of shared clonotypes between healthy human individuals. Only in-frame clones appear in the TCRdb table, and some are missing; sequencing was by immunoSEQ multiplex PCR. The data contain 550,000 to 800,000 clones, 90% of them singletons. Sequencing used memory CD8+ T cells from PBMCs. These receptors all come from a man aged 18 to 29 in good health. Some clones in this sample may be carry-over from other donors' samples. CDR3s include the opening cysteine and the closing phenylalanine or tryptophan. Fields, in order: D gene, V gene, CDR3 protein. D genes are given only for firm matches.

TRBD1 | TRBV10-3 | CAISEAGGARFDEQFF
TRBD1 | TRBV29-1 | CSGETGGRSDTQYF
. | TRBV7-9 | CASSFLVNTNTEAFF
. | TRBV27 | CASSSGANVLTF
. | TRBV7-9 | CASSLARTVSYEQYF
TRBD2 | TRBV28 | CASSPTRLAITGNEQFF
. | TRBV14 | CASSRLGGTGDTQYF
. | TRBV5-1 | CASSLAYLGTLPYEQYF
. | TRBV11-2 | CASSLVGRGDYGYTF
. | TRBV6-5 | CASSYSTDYEQYF
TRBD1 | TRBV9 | CASSLDRGGEKLFF
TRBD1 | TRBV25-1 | CASSNRQGAIGELFF
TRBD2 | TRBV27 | CASSISPTSGRYEQYF